These 8 T cell receptor beta chains originate from one sample sequenced in a study of OX40 agonist ivuxolimab in advanced cancers. Assay: immunoSEQ multiplex PCR; the TCRdb copy retains only in-frame clones and omits some. This table holds around 100,000 clones, about 88% found once. The specimen was CD4+ or CD8+ T cells sorted from blood, collected in a trial of the OX40 agonist ivuxolimab. Source of these receptors: an adult with an advanced solid tumor such as melanoma, head and neck, liver or kidney cancer.

DNA of the CDR3: TGTGCCAGTAGTATTTGGGGGAGGAACACTGAAGCTTTCTTT. This encodes CASSIWGRNTEAFF. The J gene is TRBJ1-1, the V gene TRBV19; D is possibly TRBD1 (5 bases). The CDR3 is 14 amino acids. V was trimmed by 3 bases and J by 1 base, leaving 9 bases between them. The germline CDR1 and CDR2 sequences are LNHDA and SQIVND (reference sequence). Complete variable domain (other parts from reference TRBV19 and TRBJ1-1): DGGITQSPKYLFRKEGQNVTLSCEQNLNHDAMYWYRQDPGQGLRLIYYSQIVNDFQKGDIAEGYSVSREKKESFPLTVTSAQKNPTAFYLCASSIWGRNTEAFFGQGTRLTVV.

This sequence joins TRBV2 and TRBJ2-5; D may match TRBD1 or TRBD2 (7 bases each). Trimming shortened V by 9 bases and J by 0 bases, and 26 bases separated the two germline ends. The CDR3 covers 18 residues. Germline V gene sequence: CDR1 SNHLY, CDR2 FYNNEI. CDR3 sequence: CASRGGGPDRAYQETQYF. CDR3 DNA sequence: TGTGCCAGTCGGGGAGGGGGGCCCGACAGGGCGTACCAAGAGACCCAGTACTTC.

The chain recombines TRBV6-1 with TRBJ2-7; D remains ambiguous. The V gene lost 6 bases and the J gene lost 3 bases, with 9 bases spanning the gap. Germline-derived CDR1 and CDR2 are MNHNS and SASEGT. This CDR3 contains 12 residues. CDR3 DNA sequence: TGTGCCAGCAGGGAAAACAGCTACGAGCAGTACTTC. This encodes CASRENSYEQYF.

In its sample, this clone was seen a few times. The chain combines TRBV10-3 with TRBJ1-2; 7 nucleotides align to TRBD1. CDR1 and CDR2 from the germline V gene are ENHRY and SYGVKD. The CDR3 is made up of 12 amino acids. V gave up 11 bases and J gave up 4 bases; unmatched junction bases: 7. The CDR3: CAVQGVSYGYTF. The DNA of the CDR3 is TGTGCCGTCCAGGGGGTTTCCTATGGCTACACCTTC.

This clone showed up just a few times. V and J are TRBV7-6 and TRBJ1-2; D not certain. Germline V gene lookup returns CDR1 SGHVS and CDR2 FNYEAQ. V was trimmed by 4 bases and J by 0 bases, leaving 9 bases between them. This CDR3 has 14 residues. The CDR3 DNA is TGTGCCAGCAGCTCCACGCGAGCTAACTATGGCTACACCTTC. Translation: CASSSTRANYGYTF.

The gene calls are TRBV5-1 and TRBJ1-2, with unresolved D. Germline V lookup: CDR1 SGHRS, CDR2 YFSETQ. CDR3 size: 13 residues. The V gene lost 4 bases and the J gene lost 6 bases, with 13 bases spanning the gap. CDR3 DNA: TGCGCCAGCAGCCCGGCCGGGGTTCATGGCTACACCTTC. Protein: CASSPAGVHGYTF.

The chain recombines TRBV6-4 with TRBJ2-3, with a weak D call TRBD2 (6 bases). Germline V gene lookup returns CDR1 MRHNA and CDR2 SNTAGT. This CDR3 comprises 13 residues. V gave up 10 bases and J gave up 4 bases, with 15 bases separating them. CDR3 coding DNA: TGTGCCATCGAGGGAGGAAAGGCAGATACGCAGTATTTT. Translated, it gives CAIEGGKADTQYF.

As regards this clone: Mismatch with germline at one junction end may stem from a read error. The DNA for the CDR3 is TGTGCCATCCAAAGTGAAAAGACGAAGACCGGGGAGCTGTTTTTT. It encodes CAIQSEKTKTGELFF. The rearrangement uses TRBV10-3 and TRBJ2-2; D is unclear. The CDR3 length is 15 residues. Germline loops: CDR1 ENHRY, CDR2 SYGVKD.